One and the same sample provided the 12 T cell receptor beta chains below, sequenced in a study of Ad26.COV2.S vaccination and SARS-CoV-2 variants. Assay: immunoSEQ multiplex PCR; the TCRdb copy retains only in-frame clones and omits some. Counted here are about 460,000 clones, 80% to 90% occurring once; the ten biggest clones make up over 1.5%. Indicated treatment: around 19 received Ad26.COV2.S at low or high dose, single or two shots; 5 received placebo; per-sample allocation not given. Day 63 following the first vaccine or placebo injection was when the samples were taken. Sequenced here: peripheral blood, sampled in a trial of Ad26.COV2.S vaccine versus placebo. Every receptor here comes from a person between 18 and 65 years old who received the Ad26.COV2.S COVID-19 vaccine or a placebo.

The chain links TRBV28 to TRBJ1-5; D remains unclear. CDR1 and CDR2 (germline): MDHEN, SYDVKM. The CDR3 sequence is 17 residues long. V lost 3 bases to trimming and J lost 5 bases, with 20 bases between them. CDR3 sequence: CASSFRSGREIDQPQHF. In nucleotides, the CDR3 is TGTGCCAGCAGTTTTAGGTCGGGGAGGGAAATCGATCAGCCCCAGCATTTT. Combining the CDR3 with reference TRBV28 and TRBJ1-5 gives the whole variable domain DVKVTQSSRYLVKRTGEKVFLECVQDMDHENMFWYRQDPGLGLRLIYFSYDVKMKEKGDIPEGYSVSREKKERFSLILESASTNQTSMYLCASSFRSGREIDQPQHFGDGTRLSIL.

This clone was observed a single time. The rearrangement uses TRBV7-9 and TRBJ1-5, with 11 positions matching TRBD1. Germline CDR1 is SEHNR and CDR2 is FQNEAQ (reference sequence). Trimming cost V 3 bases and J 0 bases; bases outside gene matches: 10. CDR3 length equals 19 residues. The CDR3 here is CASSLEGQGGFSSNQPQHF. The CDR3 DNA is TGTGCCAGCAGCTTGGAGGGACAGGGGGGATTCAGTAGCAATCAGCCCCAGCATTTT.

V and J are TRBV27 and TRBJ2-7, with D perhaps given as TRBD1 or TRBD2 (6 bases each). CDR3 size: 14 residues. V was cut by 5 bases and J by 0 bases, with 11 bases left in between. Looked up from germline, CDR1 is MNHEY and CDR2 is SMNVEV (reference sequence). CDR3 DNA sequence: TGTGCCAGCAGTGGAGGGGGGTTCTCCTACGAGCAGTACTTC. Amino acids: CASSGGGFSYEQYF.

This rearrangement joins TRBV9 to TRBJ2-5; D is perhaps TRBD1 or TRBD2 (5 bases each). The V gene lost 3 bases and the J gene lost 4 bases, with 19 bases spanning the gap. Germline lookup yields CDR1 SGDLS and CDR2 YYNGEE. This CDR3 spans 16 amino acids. CDR3 protein: CASSARGSPGRETQYF. For the CDR3, the DNA is TGTGCCAGCAGCGCCCGTGGGTCACCAGGGAGAGAGACCCAGTACTTC.

This sequence joins TRBV18 and TRBJ2-5, with 9 positions matching TRBD1. Germline trimming cut 5 bases from V and 2 bases from J; bases unmatched to any gene: 3. Germline V lookup: CDR1 KGHSH, CDR2 LQKENI. The CDR3 covers 14 residues. The DNA for the CDR3 is TGTGCCAGCTCATCCGGACAGGGGCAAGAGACCCAGTACTTC. As protein: CASSSGQGQETQYF.

This chain joins TRBV7-9 and TRBJ1-2; D may be TRBD1 (5 bases). Trimming stripped 5 bases from V and 12 bases from J, with 13 bases between. There are 11 residues in the CDR3. Germline assignment: CDR1 SEHNR and CDR2 FQNEAQ (reference sequence). As DNA, the CDR3 is TGTGCCAGCAGCCAGAGTGGGGCGCACACCTTC. As protein: CASSQSGAHTF.

The rearrangement joins TRBV11-3 to TRBJ2-3; possibly TRBD1 for D (5 bases). CDR1 and CDR2 (germline): SGHNT, YENEEA. The CDR3 sequence is 14 residues long. Trimming cost V 5 bases and J 1 base, with 10 bases left between them. CDR3 nucleotides: TGTGCCAGCAGCGGGGCCCGGGGCACAGATACGCAGTATTTT. It is translated as CASSGARGTDTQYF.

This clone came up once. The chain carries TRBV30 and TRBJ1-1; D might be TRBD1 (5 bases). V was cut by 4 bases and J by 0 bases, with 18 bases left in between. The CDR3 sequence is 16 residues long. Germline CDR1 GTSNPN, CDR2 SVGIG (reference sequence). The CDR3 DNA follows: TGTGCCTGGACCCCCGGGACGGGTCCTATGAACACTGAAGCTTTCTTT. It translates to CAWTPGTGPMNTEAFF.

The chain recombines TRBV27 with TRBJ2-7; 7 bases fit TRBD2. V shed 5 bases, J shed 2 bases, and the junction held 12 bases outside the gene matches. Germline V gene data show CDR1 as MNHEY and CDR2 as SMNVEV (reference sequence). The CDR3 length is 16 residues. The CDR3 is CASSRSTSALPYEQYF. In DNA form, the CDR3 reads TGTGCCAGCAGTAGGTCCACTAGCGCCCTTCCCTACGAGCAGTACTTC.

V gene TRBV6-6 combines with J gene TRBJ1-5; unclear D gene. The CDR3 sequence is 16 residues long. In germline, CDR1 is MNHNY, CDR2 SVGAGI (reference sequence). The ends were cut back, 0 bases at V and 0 bases at J, with 9 bases in the middle. The CDR3 here is CASSYSSQNSNQPQHF. The CDR3 DNA reads TGTGCCAGCAGTTACTCAAGTCAGAATAGCAATCAGCCCCAGCATTTT.

V is TRBV4-3 and J is TRBJ1-4; 8 positions agree with TRBD1. Unmatched junction bases numbered 5, after V lost 4 bases and J lost 7 bases. This CDR3 is 14 amino acids long. Germline values: CDR1 LGHNA, CDR2 YSLEER. CDR3 bases: TGCGCCAGCAGCCGCAGGGGGCCTCCTGAAAAACTGTTTTTT. Residues: CASSRRGPPEKLFF.

This rearrangement joins TRBV5-4 to TRBJ2-3; possible D gene TRBD2, 5 bases. The germline CDR1 and CDR2 sequences are SGHNT and YYREEE (reference sequence). The CDR3 sequence is 14 residues long. With 0 bases removed from V and 4 bases from J, the gap between germline ends came to 9 bases. CDR3 sequence reads: CASSLGGPADTQYF. In DNA, the CDR3 is TGTGCCAGCAGCTTGGGAGGGCCGGCAGATACGCAGTATTTT.